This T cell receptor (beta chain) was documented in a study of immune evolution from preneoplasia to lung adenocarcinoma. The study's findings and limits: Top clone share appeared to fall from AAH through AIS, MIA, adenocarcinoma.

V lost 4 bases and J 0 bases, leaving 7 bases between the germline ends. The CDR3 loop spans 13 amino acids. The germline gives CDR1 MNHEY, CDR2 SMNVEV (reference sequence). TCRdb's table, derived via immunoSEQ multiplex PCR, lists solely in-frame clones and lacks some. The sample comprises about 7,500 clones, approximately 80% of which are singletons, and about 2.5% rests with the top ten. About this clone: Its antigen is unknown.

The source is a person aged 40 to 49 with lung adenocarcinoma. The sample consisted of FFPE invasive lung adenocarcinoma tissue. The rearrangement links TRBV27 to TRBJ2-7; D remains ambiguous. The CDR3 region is CASSYRNSYEQYF. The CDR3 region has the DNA TGTGCCAGCAGTTATAGGAACTCCTACGAGCAGTACTTC.